The sequence of this T cell receptor (beta chain) was determined in a study of blood T cell repertoires in COVID-19. As for the study in general: Acute and convalescent COVID-19 specimens originated in the United States, Italy and Spain. PBMCs, B-cell-depleted T cells, or T cells provided the cDNA or gDNA that made up the material.

Germline CDR1 and CDR2: GTSNPN and SVGIG (reference sequence). The CDR3 contains 15 residues. V was clipped by 4 bases and J by 7 bases; unmatched bases: 7. Methods used by the authors: Amplified reference gene primers provided the basis for estimating nucleated cell counts. Sequenced by immunoSEQ multiplex PCR; TCRdb stores in-frame clones only, minus some. V and J calls plus clone size are reproduced from that table; the DNA served to infer D and trimming. The sample lists under 350,000 clones; about nine tenths were seen once. Everyone who took part was roughly 18 to 89 years old, and they came from roughly 25 US areas.

This clonotype originated in a woman aged 40 to 55 who had recovered from COVID-19. Sequenced sample: PBMCs or T cells enriched from blood (not recorded which). This chain links TRBV30 with TRBJ2-1; 13 nucleotides line up with TRBD2. The CDR3 loop is CAWKLGLAGENEQFF. DNA of the CDR3: TGTGCCTGGAAACTCGGACTAGCGGGAGAGAATGAGCAGTTCTTC.